This T cell receptor beta chain was sequenced for a study of blood T cell dynamics during melanoma immunotherapy. Here immunoSEQ multiplex PCR was the method, and the copy in TCRdb shows in-frame clones only, minus some. The sample gives about 5,600 clones, about four fifths of which show up once; about 34% is in the top ten. Time point denoted: week 3, after first cycle of checkpoint inhibitor. The specimen was blood, collected from a patient treated with checkpoint blockade. The clonotype comes from a human donor with melanoma. Some clones in this sample may be carry-over from other donors' samples.

The CDR3 sequence is CASSLGDEVYGYTF. For the CDR3, the DNA is TGTGCCAGCAGCTTGGGGGATGAGGTCTATGGCTACACCTTC. The J gene is TRBJ1-2, the V gene TRBV5-6; no definite D call. Per the germline V gene, CDR1 is SGHDT and CDR2 is YYEEEE. This CDR3 comprises 14 residues. Trimming took off 0 bases at V and 4 bases at J, with 10 bases between the two ends.